Listed below are T cell receptor beta chains from one sample, sequenced in a study of T cell repertoires in cytomegalovirus infection. Using its own MiXCR run on the reads, TCRdb lists one record per CDR3 protein. The sample consists of 680,000 or so distinct CDR3 sequences, about 40% of them appearing once. The sequenced sample consisted of PBMCs. Every receptor here comes from a human donor in good health (CMV status not recorded). Some clones in this sample may be carry-over from other donors' samples. Each CDR3 is given with its conserved first and last residue. The D gene is left open where the match is weak. Some rows mark clone size as missing; the rest say once, few, many or name a class of expanded clone.

V: TRBV20-1
size: few
J: TRBJ1-2
D: TRBD1
CDR3: CSASGGQGAYGYTF
DNA: TGCAGTGCCTCCGGGGGACAGGGGGCCTATGGCTACACCTTC

V: TRBV6-1
size: few
J: TRBJ1-2
D: .
CDR3: CASSVGQSGYTF
DNA: TGTGCCAGCAGTGTTGGACAGAGTGGCTACACCTTC

V: TRBV20-1
size: .
J: TRBJ1-2
D: .
CDR3: CSADSYSEGYGYTF
DNA: TGCAGTGCGGATTCTTATTCAGAAGGCTATGGCTACACCTTC

V: TRBV5-6
size: .
J: TRBJ2-7
D: TRBD2
CDR3: CASSLSVRGTYEQYF
DNA: TGTGCCAGCAGCTTGTCTGTGCGGGGGACCTACGAGCAGTACTTC

V: TRBV15
size: few
J: TRBJ1-3
D: .
CDR3: CATSRDGIAGNTIYF
DNA: TGTGCCACCAGCAGAGACGGAATTGCTGGAAACACCATATATTTT

V: TRBV28
size: .
J: TRBJ1-5
D: .
CDR3: CASSLYGEHGNQPQHF
DNA: TGTGCCAGCAGTTTATACGGTGAGCACGGCAATCAGCCCCAGCATTTT

V: TRBV27
size: .
J: TRBJ2-1
D: .
CDR3: CASSFAYSYNEQFF
DNA: TGTGCCAGCAGTTTCGCATACTCCTACAATGAGCAGTTCTTC

V: TRBV5-1
size: .
J: TRBJ2-7
D: .
CDR3: CASSSPKGRISYEQYF
DNA: TGCGCCAGCAGCTCGCCTAAGGGGCGGATCTCCTACGAGCAGTACTTC

V: TRBV7-2
size: few
J: TRBJ1-5
D: .
CDR3: CASSLSLGQRGRPQHF
DNA: TGTGCCAGCAGCTTATCCCTAGGACAGCGGGGTCGGCCCCAGCATTTT

V: TRBV20-1
size: .
J: TRBJ2-4
D: .
CDR3: CSASVRTTRKAKNIQYF
DNA: TGCAGTGCGAGTGTTCGGACTACACGGAAAGCCAAAAACATTCAGTACTTC

V: TRBV19
size: .
J: TRBJ1-1
D: .
CDR3: CASRQHRANTEAFF
DNA: TGTGCCAGTCGACAACACAGGGCTAACACTGAAGCTTTCTTT

V: TRBV28
size: .
J: TRBJ2-3
D: TRBD2
CDR3: CASPNGEGTQYF
DNA: TGTGCCAGCCCCAACGGGGAGGGTACGCAGTATTTT

V: TRBV6-2/TRBV6-3
size: .
J: TRBJ2-7
D: TRBD2
CDR3: CASSGAGGPSYEQYF
DNA: TGTGCCAGCAGCGGAGCGGGGGGGCCGAGTTACGAGCAGTACTTC

V: TRBV28
size: .
J: TRBJ1-5
D: .
CDR3: CASSLGGGIKPQHF
DNA: TGTGCCAGCAGTTTGGGGGGGGGAATAAAGCCCCAGCATTTT

V: TRBV6-6
size: .
J: TRBJ2-2
D: .
CDR3: CASSLLVPKNTGELFF
DNA: TGTGCCAGCAGTTTACTAGTCCCGAAGAACACCGGGGAGCTGTTTTTT

V: TRBV15
size: .
J: TRBJ2-5
D: .
CDR3: CATTSFAVAAQETQYF
DNA: TGTGCCACCACAAGCTTTGCGGTCGCTGCTCAAGAGACCCAGTACTTC

V: TRBV10-3
size: .
J: TRBJ2-5
D: .
CDR3: CAIREQETQYF
DNA: TGTGCCATCAGGGAGCAAGAGACCCAGTACTTC

V: TRBV28
size: .
J: TRBJ1-1
D: .
CDR3: CAISLNPRVGWGEAFF
DNA: TGTGCCATCAGTTTAAACCCCCGGGTCGGGTGGGGAGAAGCTTTCTTT

V: TRBV29-1
size: .
J: TRBJ2-1
D: .
CDR3: CSVEPGGAYSNEQFF
DNA: TGCAGCGTTGAACCGGGCGGGGCATATTCCAATGAGCAGTTCTTC

V: TRBV5-6
size: .
J: TRBJ2-4
D: TRBD1
CDR3: CASSTNVPGQGPGAKNIQYF
DNA: TGTGCCAGCAGCACCAACGTCCCGGGACAGGGCCCGGGAGCCAAAAACATTCAGTACTTC

V: TRBV7-2
size: many
J: TRBJ1-1
D: .
CDR3: CASSSWYEAFF
DNA: TGTGCCAGCAGCTCCTGGTATGAAGCTTTCTTT

V: TRBV25-1
size: .
J: TRBJ2-3
D: TRBD1
CDR3: CASSEWGQGISDTQYF
DNA: TGTGCCAGCAGTGAATGGGGACAGGGGATTTCAGATACGCAGTATTTT

V: TRBV24-1
size: .
J: TRBJ2-1
D: TRBD1
CDR3: CATSDLRPGGSYNEQFF
DNA: TGTGCCACCAGTGATTTGCGTCCAGGGGGCTCCTACAATGAGCAGTTCTTC

V: TRBV11-1
size: .
J: TRBJ1-1
D: .
CDR3: CASKSTVLTQAIF
DNA: TGTGCCAGCAAATCTACGGTATTAACCCAAGCTATCTTT

V: TRBV11-2
size: few
J: TRBJ1-1
D: .
CDR3: CASSLGGGTGSYEAFF
DNA: TGTGCCAGCAGCTTAGGGGGGGGCACAGGATCTTATGAAGCTTTCTTT

V: TRBV14
size: few
J: TRBJ1-1
D: TRBD1
CDR3: CASSVGRSGGQRLFF
DNA: TGTGCCAGCAGCGTTGGGCGTTCAGGGGGGCAGAGGTTATTCTTT

V: TRBV7-2
size: many
J: TRBJ1-2
D: .
CDR3: CASSPQGPYGYTF
DNA: TGTGCCAGCAGCCCTCAAGGACCCTATGGCTACACCTTC

V: TRBV15
size: .
J: TRBJ1-6
D: .
CDR3: CATSRVPARRDSPLHF
DNA: TGTGCCACCAGCAGAGTCCCAGCTCGGAGAGATTCACCCCTCCACTTT

V: TRBV5-1
size: .
J: TRBJ1-2
D: TRBD1
CDR3: CASSLEGTGAYGYTF
DNA: TGCGCCAGCAGCTTGGAAGGGACAGGGGCATATGGCTACACCTTC